This T cell receptor (beta chain) was obtained from a study of blood T cell repertoires in COVID-19. Study-wide background: Some COVID-19 samples were acute and others convalescent; all came from the United States, Italy and Spain. In each case, the material was cDNA or gDNA derived from T cells, B-cell-depleted T cells, or PBMCs.

Original processing notes: Estimation of nucleated cell counts was performed using reference gene primer amplification. The assay was immunoSEQ multiplex PCR, and TCRdb's table has in-frame clones only and misses some. That table furnishes V, J and clone size, whereas the DNA furnished D and trimming. This sample has roughly 250,000 clones; 82% occur once, and the top ten carry around 12%. Germline V gene sequence: CDR1 SNHLY, CDR2 FYNNEI. The V and J ends lost 5 bases and 8 bases, in that order; junction bases with no gene match: 5. This CDR3 has 12 amino acids. Sequenced input: peripheral blood. The receptor comes from a woman aged 55-70 years with active or convalescent COVID-19. The V call is TRBV2, the J call TRBJ1-2, with 7 bases lining up with TRBD1. CDR3 in amino acids: CASSKTGYGYTF. The CDR3 bases are TGTGCCAGCAGTAAGACAGGGTACGGCTACACCTTC.